This TCR beta chain was observed in a study of T cells in Graves' hyperthyroidism and ophthalmopathy. There were TCR beta CDR3 regions amplified from RNA transcripts. An initial round of RT-PCR targeting the TCR CDR3 relied on the HTBI primer set. Each CDR3 protein gets one entry after TCRdb re-called the multiplex PCR reads with MiXCR. Of more than 500,000 distinct CDR3 sequences listed, 16% were seen once; the top ten hold 25% to 35%. Looked up from germline, CDR1 is MNHNS and CDR2 is SASEGT. The CDR3 runs 16 residues. V shed 5 bases, J shed 5 bases, and the junction held 8 bases outside the gene matches. This clonotype was counted many times.

Sequenced material: blood. The rearrangement links TRBV6-1 to TRBJ2-3; 12 bases align to TRBD2. This sequence was found in a woman between 25 and 40 years old with Graves' ophthalmopathy. CDR3 amino acids: CASSYSPTSGRDTQYF. DNA for the CDR3: TGTGCCAGCAGTTATAGCCCGACTAGCGGGAGAGATACGCAGTATTTT.